This is a list of T cell receptor beta chains from one sample in a study of blood T cell repertoires in COVID-19. Here immunoSEQ multiplex PCR was the method, and the copy in TCRdb shows in-frame clones only, minus some. There are fewer than 70,000 clones in the sample; around 85% occur only once, and about 15% lies in the top ten. The sample taken for sequencing was peripheral blood. Receptor source: a man aged 35 to 55 with COVID-19, enrolled during active disease. Both conserved end residues are part of each CDR3. A D gene is named only where the DNA matches it firmly. Rows give clone size only sometimes, using once, few, many, or a class for an expanded clone.

CDR3aa: CAIRGAGTSGGADEQFF
CDR3nt: TGTGCCATCAGAGGTGCTGGAACTAGCGGGGGGGCTGATGAGCAGTTCTTC
abundance: NA
v_gene: TRBV10-3
j_gene: TRBJ2-1
d_gene: TRBD2

CDR3aa: CATRPPGTGGETQYF
CDR3nt: TGTGCCACCCGACCCCCCGGGACAGGAGGGGAGACCCAGTACTTC
abundance: once
v_gene: TRBV10-3
j_gene: TRBJ2-5
d_gene: TRBD1

CDR3aa: CASSQDSSSYNSPLHF
CDR3nt: TGTGCCAGCAGCCAAGACTCCAGCTCCTATAATTCACCCCTCCACTTT
abundance: NA
v_gene: TRBV3-1/TRBV3-2
j_gene: TRBJ1-6
d_gene: NA

CDR3aa: CATRGGRQETQYF
CDR3nt: TGTGCCACCCGGGGGGGCCGTCAAGAGACCCAGTACTTC
abundance: NA
v_gene: TRBV10-3
j_gene: TRBJ2-5
d_gene: TRBD2

CDR3aa: CASSPLSREAGNSPLHF
CDR3nt: TGTGCCAGCTCACCACTATCCAGGGAAGCTGGTAATTCACCCCTCCACTTT
abundance: NA
v_gene: TRBV18
j_gene: TRBJ1-6
d_gene: NA

CDR3aa: CASSLGGTGFTGELFF
CDR3nt: TGTGCCAGCAGCTTGGGTGGGACAGGGTTTACCGGGGAGCTGTTTTTT
abundance: NA
v_gene: TRBV5-4
j_gene: TRBJ2-2
d_gene: TRBD1

CDR3aa: CATTPGGVNGYTF
CDR3nt: TGTGCCACAACCCCCGGAGGGGTGAACGGCTACACCTTC
abundance: once
v_gene: TRBV28
j_gene: TRBJ1-2
d_gene: NA

CDR3aa: CASSLYRDSNTEAFF
CDR3nt: TGTGCCAGCAGTTTATACCGGGACAGTAACACTGAAGCTTTCTTT
abundance: NA
v_gene: TRBV27
j_gene: TRBJ1-1
d_gene: TRBD1

CDR3aa: CASSPAPGQGENEQYF
CDR3nt: TGTGCCAGCTCACCGGCGCCGGGACAGGGTGAAAACGAGCAGTACTTC
abundance: NA
v_gene: TRBV18
j_gene: TRBJ2-7
d_gene: TRBD1

CDR3aa: CASSPGTGEQPQHF
CDR3nt: TGTGCCAGCAGCCCGGGGACAGGGGAGCAGCCCCAGCATTTT
abundance: NA
v_gene: TRBV5-5
j_gene: TRBJ1-5
d_gene: TRBD1

CDR3aa: CASSKAGGSYNEQFF
CDR3nt: TGTGCCAGTAGTAAGGCAGGGGGCTCCTACAATGAGCAGTTCTTC
abundance: NA
v_gene: TRBV19
j_gene: TRBJ2-1
d_gene: TRBD1

CDR3aa: CASSLANLRGGGDTQYF
CDR3nt: TGCGCCAGCAGCTTGGCCAACTTGCGGGGGGGCGGAGATACGCAGTATTTT
abundance: NA
v_gene: TRBV5-1
j_gene: TRBJ2-3
d_gene: TRBD2

CDR3aa: CASSRRTGGAGELFF
CDR3nt: TGCGCCAGCAGCCGGAGGACAGGGGGAGCCGGGGAGCTGTTTTTT
abundance: NA
v_gene: TRBV5-1
j_gene: TRBJ2-2
d_gene: TRBD1

CDR3aa: CASTQHGSRGTSTEAFF
CDR3nt: TGTGCCAGTACCCAGCATGGGTCCCGCGGGACCTCCACTGAAGCTTTCTTT
abundance: NA
v_gene: TRBV19
j_gene: TRBJ1-1
d_gene: NA

CDR3aa: CASSYVAGGGNEQFF
CDR3nt: TGTGCCAGCAGTTACGTAGCGGGGGGAGGAAATGAGCAGTTCTTC
abundance: NA
v_gene: TRBV27
j_gene: TRBJ2-1
d_gene: TRBD2

CDR3aa: CASSEGRTRQETQYF
CDR3nt: TGTGCCAGCAGTGAAGGGAGGACCCGTCAAGAGACCCAGTACTTC
abundance: few
v_gene: TRBV6-1
j_gene: TRBJ2-5
d_gene: NA

CDR3aa: CASSSRGLAKNIQYF
CDR3nt: TGTGCCAGCAGTTCCAGGGGTCTAGCCAAAAACATTCAGTACTTC
abundance: NA
v_gene: TRBV28
j_gene: TRBJ2-4
d_gene: NA

CDR3aa: CAWGRVPNQPQHF
CDR3nt: TGTGCCTGGGGGCGGGTCCCCAATCAGCCCCAGCATTTT
abundance: NA
v_gene: TRBV30
j_gene: TRBJ1-5
d_gene: NA

CDR3aa: CASSLVAGVYTGELFF
CDR3nt: TGTGCCAGCAGCTTGGTGGCAGGGGTATACACCGGGGAGCTGTTTTTT
abundance: NA
v_gene: TRBV5-6
j_gene: TRBJ2-2
d_gene: NA

CDR3aa: CAWGRVRAYEQYF
CDR3nt: TGTGCCTGGGGGAGGGTGAGGGCCTACGAGCAGTACTTC
abundance: NA
v_gene: TRBV30
j_gene: TRBJ2-7
d_gene: TRBD2

CDR3aa: CASSHGDRGGYNEQFF
CDR3nt: TGCGCCAGCAGCCACGGCGACAGGGGGGGTTACAATGAGCAGTTCTTC
abundance: NA
v_gene: TRBV10-2
j_gene: TRBJ2-1
d_gene: TRBD1

CDR3aa: CASTLRGGYTDTQYF
CDR3nt: TGTGCCAGCACCCTACGGGGGGGCTACACAGATACGCAGTATTTT
abundance: NA
v_gene: TRBV28
j_gene: TRBJ2-3
d_gene: TRBD2

CDR3aa: CASSQVWSRPYNEQFF
CDR3nt: TGCGCCAGCAGCCAAGTCTGGAGTCGTCCCTACAATGAGCAGTTCTTC
abundance: NA
v_gene: TRBV4-1
j_gene: TRBJ2-1
d_gene: NA

CDR3aa: CASSQDMNRGRGYTF
CDR3nt: TGTGCCAGCAGCCAAGATATGAACAGGGGGCGTGGCTACACCTTC
abundance: NA
v_gene: TRBV3-1/TRBV3-2
j_gene: TRBJ1-2
d_gene: TRBD1

CDR3aa: CATSRALAGGGQETQYF
CDR3nt: TGTGCCACCAGCAGAGCCTTAGCGGGGGGGGGTCAAGAGACCCAGTACTTC
abundance: NA
v_gene: TRBV15
j_gene: TRBJ2-5
d_gene: TRBD2

CDR3aa: CASRLAGFNEQFF
CDR3nt: TGCGCCAGCAGACTAGCGGGGTTCAATGAGCAGTTCTTC
abundance: NA
v_gene: TRBV10-2
j_gene: TRBJ2-1
d_gene: TRBD2

CDR3aa: CAQSSLGETQYF
CDR3nt: TGTGCCCAAAGCTCCCTCGGGGAGACCCAGTACTTC
abundance: NA
v_gene: TRBV30
j_gene: TRBJ2-5
d_gene: NA

CDR3aa: CASSQDGLIYEQYF
CDR3nt: TGTGCCAGCAGCCAAGATGGGCTAATCTACGAGCAGTACTTC
abundance: NA
v_gene: TRBV3-1/TRBV3-2
j_gene: TRBJ2-7
d_gene: NA

CDR3aa: CASSFDRTEAFF
CDR3nt: TGTGCCAGCAGCTTCGACAGAACTGAAGCTTTCTTT
abundance: NA
v_gene: TRBV7-9
j_gene: TRBJ1-1
d_gene: NA

CDR3aa: CASRERTGGGGANVLTF
CDR3nt: TGTGCCAGCAGAGAACGGACAGGGGGTGGTGGGGCCAACGTCCTGACTTTC
abundance: NA
v_gene: TRBV6-1
j_gene: TRBJ2-6
d_gene: TRBD1

CDR3aa: CASSQVGGASGFTDTQYF
CDR3nt: TGTGCCAGCAGCCAAGTGGGGGGAGCTAGCGGGTTCACAGATACGCAGTATTTT
abundance: NA
v_gene: TRBV4-2
j_gene: TRBJ2-3
d_gene: TRBD2

CDR3aa: CASSELTLRTGEAFF
CDR3nt: TGTGCCAGCAGTGAACTCACGCTACGAACTGGTGAAGCTTTCTTT
abundance: NA
v_gene: TRBV6-1
j_gene: TRBJ1-1
d_gene: NA

CDR3aa: CASSFSGRGQPQHF
CDR3nt: TGCGCCAGCAGCTTTTCGGGAAGAGGTCAGCCCCAGCATTTT
abundance: NA
v_gene: TRBV5-1
j_gene: TRBJ1-5
d_gene: NA

CDR3aa: CASSLTSGLYNEQFF
CDR3nt: TGTGCCAGCAGCTTGACTAGCGGACTCTACAATGAGCAGTTCTTC
abundance: NA
v_gene: TRBV28
j_gene: TRBJ2-1
d_gene: TRBD2

CDR3aa: CASSEHGQPQHF
CDR3nt: TGTGCCAGCAGTGAACACGGGCAGCCCCAGCATTTT
abundance: NA
v_gene: TRBV6-1
j_gene: TRBJ1-5
d_gene: NA

CDR3aa: CASSLGAYGYTF
CDR3nt: TGCGCCAGCAGCTTGGGGGCTTATGGCTACACCTTC
abundance: NA
v_gene: TRBV5-1
j_gene: TRBJ1-2
d_gene: NA

CDR3aa: CASTRGTGLTDTQYF
CDR3nt: TGTGCCAGTACCAGGGGGACAGGACTCACAGATACGCAGTATTTT
abundance: NA
v_gene: TRBV19
j_gene: TRBJ2-3
d_gene: TRBD1

CDR3aa: CASSVRQGASGNTIYF
CDR3nt: TGTGCCAGCAGTGTCAGACAGGGGGCATCGGGAAACACCATATATTTT
abundance: once
v_gene: TRBV6-1
j_gene: TRBJ1-3
d_gene: TRBD1

CDR3aa: CASSLLAVHTDTQYF
CDR3nt: TGTGCCAGCAGTTTACTAGCGGTCCACACAGATACGCAGTATTTT
abundance: NA
v_gene: TRBV27
j_gene: TRBJ2-3
d_gene: TRBD2

CDR3aa: CASSSQRGQPQHF
CDR3nt: TGTGCCAGCAGCTCCCAAAGGGGTCAGCCCCAGCATTTT
abundance: few
v_gene: TRBV7-2
j_gene: TRBJ1-5
d_gene: NA

CDR3aa: CASSERPGGPAPTDTQYF
CDR3nt: TGTGCCAGCAGTGAGCGCCCGGGGGGGCCCGCCCCGACAGATACGCAGTATTTT
abundance: NA
v_gene: TRBV6-1
j_gene: TRBJ2-3
d_gene: TRBD2

CDR3aa: CASRSGTATQETQYF
CDR3nt: TGTGCCAGCAGGTCTGGGACAGCCACACAAGAGACCCAGTACTTC
abundance: NA
v_gene: TRBV6-5
j_gene: TRBJ2-5
d_gene: TRBD1

CDR3aa: CASSETGANQPQHF
CDR3nt: TGTGCCAGCAGTGAAACAGGGGCCAACCAGCCCCAGCATTTT
abundance: NA
v_gene: TRBV2
j_gene: TRBJ1-5
d_gene: TRBD1

CDR3aa: CASGFGTGGMNTEAFF
CDR3nt: TGTGCTAGTGGTTTTGGGACAGGGGGCATGAACACTGAAGCTTTCTTT
abundance: NA
v_gene: TRBV12-5
j_gene: TRBJ1-1
d_gene: TRBD1

CDR3aa: CASSPTGGNGDGYTF
CDR3nt: TGTGCCAGCTCACCGACAGGGGGGAATGGTGATGGCTACACCTTC
abundance: NA
v_gene: TRBV18
j_gene: TRBJ1-2
d_gene: TRBD1

CDR3aa: CASSRQRVAGNTIYF
CDR3nt: TGTGCCAGCAGTCGACAGCGGGTGGCCGGAAACACCATATATTTT
abundance: NA
v_gene: TRBV6-5
j_gene: TRBJ1-3
d_gene: NA

CDR3aa: CASSSTPGGGETQYF
CDR3nt: TGCGCCAGCAGCTCTACTCCGGGGGGGGGAGAGACCCAGTACTTC
abundance: NA
v_gene: TRBV5-1
j_gene: TRBJ2-5
d_gene: TRBD2

CDR3aa: CASSYSGQDYEQYF
CDR3nt: TGTGCCAGCAGTTACTCGGGACAGGACTACGAGCAGTACTTC
abundance: NA
v_gene: TRBV6-5
j_gene: TRBJ2-7
d_gene: TRBD1

CDR3aa: CATTSGRGRAADTQYF
CDR3nt: TGTGCCACCACATCGGGCAGGGGGCGTGCGGCAGATACGCAGTATTTT
abundance: NA
v_gene: TRBV24-1
j_gene: TRBJ2-3
d_gene: TRBD1

CDR3aa: CASSLVGQGAEPQHF
CDR3nt: TGTGCCAGCAGCTTAGTTGGACAGGGGGCAGAGCCCCAGCATTTT
abundance: NA
v_gene: TRBV7-9
j_gene: TRBJ1-5
d_gene: TRBD1